Each of the 13 T cell receptor beta chains below was sequenced from the same sample in a study of blood T cell repertoires in COVID-19. Sequenced by immunoSEQ multiplex PCR; TCRdb stores in-frame clones only, minus some. The sample gives around 140,000 clones, 75% to 90% of which show up once; over 9.5% is in the top ten. What was sequenced was peripheral blood. The receptors were sampled from a man aged 55 to 70 with active or convalescent COVID-19.

The chain is built from TRBV29-1 and TRBJ2-1; a weak D match, TRBD1 (6 bases). The CDR3 runs 14 residues. V was pared by 6 bases and J by 5 bases, with 17 bases between. Germline CDR1 SQVTM, CDR2 ANQGSEA. As DNA, the CDR3 is TGCAGCGTCGAATTAGGCAGGGGAAACAATGAGCAGTTCTTC. Protein sequence: CSVELGRGNNEQFF.

The V and J genes are TRBV11-2 and TRBJ1-1; 8 bases are shared with TRBD1. After removal of 4 bases from V and 4 bases from J, the junction contained 11 bases not matched to a gene. Per the germline V gene, CDR1 is SGHAT and CDR2 is FQNNGV. The CDR3 is 16 amino acids. The CDR3: CASSWTGIRGPTEAFF. The CDR3 DNA sequence: TGTGCCAGCAGCTGGACAGGGATTCGGGGGCCCACTGAAGCTTTCTTT.

This chain links TRBV18 with TRBJ1-2; 9 positions agree with TRBD1. The CDR3 sequence is 14 residues long. Looked up from germline, CDR1 is KGHSH and CDR2 is LQKENI. V was clipped by 0 bases and J by 8 bases; unmatched bases: 4. The CDR3 DNA sequence: TGTGCCAGCTCACCACCGGGACAGGGAAGGGGCTACACCTTC. Residues: CASSPPGQGRGYTF.

The rearrangement uses TRBV5-1 and TRBJ2-2, with D perhaps TRBD2 (6 bases). The CDR3 sequence is 16 residues long. With 2 bases removed from V and 0 bases from J, the gap between germline ends came to 11 bases. The germline V gene has CDR1 SGHRS and CDR2 YFSETQ. The chain's CDR3 is CASSFGTAANTGELFF. CDR3 DNA: TGCGCCAGCAGCTTTGGGACTGCCGCGAACACCGGGGAGCTGTTTTTT.

The rearrangement joins TRBV12-5 to TRBJ2-7; D is uncertain. This CDR3 comprises 12 residues. Germline CDR1 is LGHNT and CDR2 is FRNRAP. The V end was cut by 4 bases, the J end by 5 bases, with 9 bases between. This chain's CDR3 is CASGSSAHEQYF. The CDR3 DNA sequence: TGTGCTAGTGGTTCGTCAGCGCACGAGCAGTACTTC.

Details on this clone: The same CDR3 also results from other DNA sequences found in this sample. The chain couples TRBV19 to TRBJ2-7; 9 bases map to TRBD1. Unmatched junction bases numbered 4, after V lost 5 bases and J lost 5 bases. The CDR3 is 13 amino acids. The germline V gene encodes CDR1 LNHDA and CDR2 SQIVND (reference sequence). CDR3 in DNA: TGTGCCAGTAGTCGCGACAGGGGGGACGAGCAGTACTTC. Translated, it gives CASSRDRGDEQYF.

In this sample, this clone turned up a few times. The rearrangement joins TRBV7-9 to TRBJ2-1, with a possible D match to TRBD2 (6 bases). This CDR3 has 13 amino acids. Trimming removed 7 bases at V and 4 bases at J, with 11 bases between. Germline V CDR1 and CDR2: SEHNR, FQNEAQ (reference sequence). CDR3 sequence (DNA): TGTGCCAGCAAACTAGCCCCTTACAATGAGCAGTTCTTC. This gives the protein CASKLAPYNEQFF. The full variable domain, in which reference TRBV7-9 and TRBJ2-1 provide the parts outside the CDR3, is DTGVSQNPRHKITKRGQNVTFRCDPISEHNRLYWYRQTLGQGPEFLTYFQNEAQLEKSRLLSDRFSAERPKGSFSTLEIQRTEQGDSAMYLCASKLAPYNEQFFGPGTRLTVL.

The chain recombines TRBV18 with TRBJ2-1; maybe TRBD2 (5 bases). Germline CDR1 reads KGHSH; CDR2 reads LQKENI. V lost 2 bases to trimming and J lost 0 bases, with 8 bases between them. CDR3 size: 15 residues. The CDR3 sequence: CASSPAGNSYNEQFF. The CDR3 DNA reads as TGTGCCAGCTCACCAGCGGGCAACTCCTACAATGAGCAGTTCTTC.

The V and J genes are TRBV11-2 and TRBJ2-7, with TRBD1 as a possible D gene (5 bases). The germline V and J ends were trimmed by 6 bases and 0 bases, with 18 bases remaining between them. The CDR3 loop spans 16 amino acids. Germline lookup yields CDR1 SGHAT and CDR2 FQNNGV. CDR3 sequence: CASSPLGRTLSYEQYF. The CDR3 coding sequence is TGTGCCAGCAGTCCCTTGGGGCGGACGCTCTCCTACGAGCAGTACTTC.

This clone showed up just once. This chain connects TRBV6-5 to TRBJ2-7, with D perhaps TRBD1 (5 bases). The V gene lost 2 bases and the J gene lost 3 bases, with 5 bases spanning the gap. The CDR3 covers 12 residues. CDR1 and CDR2 from the germline V gene are MNHEY and SVGAGI. For the CDR3, the DNA is TGTGCCAGCAGTTACGACAGCTACGAGCAGTACTTC. Translating gives CASSYDSYEQYF.

This sequence joins TRBV20-1 and TRBJ2-1; weak D call: TRBD1 (6 bases). The CDR3 has 11 residues. Trimming took 4 bases from V and 6 from J, leaving 7 bases between them. Germline V gene sequence: CDR1 DFQATT, CDR2 SNEGSKA (reference sequence). The CDR3 nucleotides are TGCAGTGCTACAGGGGCCAATGAGCAGTTCTTC. Translating it yields CSATGANEQFF.

This clone has more than one count but fewer than ten. This chain joins TRBV19 and TRBJ1-5; tentative D call: TRBD1 (5 bases). Germline CDR1 is LNHDA and CDR2 is SQIVND (reference sequence). This CDR3 comprises 18 residues. V shed 3 bases and J shed 1 base, with 19 bases lying between them. Here the CDR3 DNA reads TGTGCCAGTAGTATCGTAGTCAGGAGGGGATCGAGCAATCAGCCCCAGCATTTT. Translating it yields CASSIVVRRGSSNQPQHF.

V gene TRBV29-1 combines with J gene TRBJ2-2; 7 nucleotides match TRBD2. From germline, CDR1 is SQVTM and CDR2 ANQGSEA. V trimming: 3 bases; J trimming: 6 bases; junction bases outside the gene matches: 1. The CDR3 has 12 residues. The CDR3 reads CSVDRGAGELFF. The CDR3 DNA reads TGCAGCGTTGATCGGGGGGCCGGGGAGCTGTTTTTT.